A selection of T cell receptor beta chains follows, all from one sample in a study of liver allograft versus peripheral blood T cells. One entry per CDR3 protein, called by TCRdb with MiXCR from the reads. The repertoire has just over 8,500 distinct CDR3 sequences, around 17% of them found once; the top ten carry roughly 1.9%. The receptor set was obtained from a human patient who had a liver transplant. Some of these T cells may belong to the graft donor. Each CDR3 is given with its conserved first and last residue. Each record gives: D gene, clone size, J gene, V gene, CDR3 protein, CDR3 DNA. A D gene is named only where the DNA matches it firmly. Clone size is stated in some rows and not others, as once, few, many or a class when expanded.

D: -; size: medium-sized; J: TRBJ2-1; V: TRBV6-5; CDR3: CASRELSSYNEQFF; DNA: TGTGCCAGCAGAGAACTAAGCTCCTACAATGAGCAGTTCTTC
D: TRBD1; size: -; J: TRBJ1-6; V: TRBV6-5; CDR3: CASKLVRTGGGSPLHF; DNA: TGTGCCAGCAAACTCGTCCGGACAGGGGGCGGATCACCCCTCCACTTT
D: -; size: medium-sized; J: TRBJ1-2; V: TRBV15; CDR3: CATSVRPSQGYYGYTF; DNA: TGTGCCACCAGCGTCCGACCTTCACAGGGCTACTATGGCTACACCTTC
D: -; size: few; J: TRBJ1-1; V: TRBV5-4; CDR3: CASSLQGSEAFF; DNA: TGTGCCAGCAGCCTACAGGGTTCTGAAGCTTTCTTT
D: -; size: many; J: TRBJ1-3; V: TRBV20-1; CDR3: CSAAGGPGNTIYF; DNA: TGCAGTGCCGCGGGGGGACCCGGAAACACCATATATTTT
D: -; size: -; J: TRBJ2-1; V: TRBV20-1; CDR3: CSARAQGTNSYNEQFF; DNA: TGCAGTGCTAGAGCTCAAGGGACAAATTCCTACAATGAGCAGTTCTTC
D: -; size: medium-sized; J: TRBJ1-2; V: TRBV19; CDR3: CASSIEDGSNYGYTF; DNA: TGTGCCAGTAGTATAGAGGATGGTTCTAACTATGGCTACACCTTC
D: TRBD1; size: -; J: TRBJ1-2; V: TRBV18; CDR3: CASETGQGARDGYTF; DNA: TGTGCCAGCGAAACGGGACAGGGGGCGCGGGACGGCTACACCTTC
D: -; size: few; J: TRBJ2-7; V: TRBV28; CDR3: CASSLYNGFYEQYF; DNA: TGTGCCAGCAGTTTATATAACGGATTCTACGAGCAGTACTTC
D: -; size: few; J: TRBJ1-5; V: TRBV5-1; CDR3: CASSLDPGVEGPQHF; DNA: TGCGCCAGCAGCTTGGATCCCGGCGTAGAGGGGCCCCAGCATTTT
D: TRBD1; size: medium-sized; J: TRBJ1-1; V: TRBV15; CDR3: CATSDTGTGNTEAFF; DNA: TGTGCCACCAGCGATACCGGGACAGGAAACACTGAAGCTTTCTTT
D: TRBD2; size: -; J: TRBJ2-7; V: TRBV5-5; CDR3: CASSRGGRPYEQYF; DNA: TGTGCCAGCAGTCGCGGGGGGCGGCCTTACGAGCAGTACTTC
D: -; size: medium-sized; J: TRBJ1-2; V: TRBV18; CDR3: CASSPSAGNYGYTF; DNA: TGTGCCAGCTCACCCTCCGCAGGAAACTATGGCTACACCTTC
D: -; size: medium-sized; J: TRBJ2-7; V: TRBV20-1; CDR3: CSASGWAGWSYEQYF; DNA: TGCAGTGCTAGCGGGTGGGCAGGATGGTCTTACGAGCAGTACTTC
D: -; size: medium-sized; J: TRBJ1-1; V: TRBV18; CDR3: CASSPQDGNTEAFF; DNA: TGTGCCAGCTCACCACAGGACGGGAACACTGAAGCTTTCTTT
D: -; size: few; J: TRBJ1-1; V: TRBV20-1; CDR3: CSVQGVSGATEAFF; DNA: TGCAGTGTCCAAGGGGTGTCTGGCGCCACTGAAGCTTTCTTT
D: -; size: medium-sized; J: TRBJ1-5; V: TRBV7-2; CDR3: CASSLESNQPQHF; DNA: TGTGCCAGCAGCTTAGAAAGCAATCAGCCCCAGCATTTT
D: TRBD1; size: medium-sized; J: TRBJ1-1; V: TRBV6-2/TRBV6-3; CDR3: CASSIRGQGETEAFF; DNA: TGTGCCAGCAGTATCCGAGGACAGGGCGAGACTGAAGCTTTCTTT
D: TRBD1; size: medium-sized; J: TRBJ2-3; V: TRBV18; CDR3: CASSPTGADTQYF; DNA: TGTGCCAGCTCACCGACAGGGGCAGATACGCAGTATTTT
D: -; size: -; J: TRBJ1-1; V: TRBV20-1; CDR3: CSARMGQANTEAFF; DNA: TGCAGTGCTAGAATGGGCCAGGCGAACACTGAAGCTTTCTTT
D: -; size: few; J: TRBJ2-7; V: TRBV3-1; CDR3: CASSQSTAFEQYF; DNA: TGTGCCAGCAGCCAGTCGACTGCTTTCGAGCAGTACTTC
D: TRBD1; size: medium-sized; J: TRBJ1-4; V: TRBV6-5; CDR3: CASSYKGTGLREKLFF; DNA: TGTGCCAGCAGTTACAAGGGGACAGGGTTACGAGAAAAACTGTTTTTT
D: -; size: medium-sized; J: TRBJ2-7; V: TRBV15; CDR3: CATSRDKSYEQYF; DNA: TGTGCCACCAGCAGAGATAAAAGCTACGAGCAGTACTTC
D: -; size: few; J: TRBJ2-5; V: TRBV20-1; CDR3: CSARGSRGSGETQYF; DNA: TGCAGTGCTAGAGGTTCGAGGGGGTCTGGGGAGACCCAGTACTTC
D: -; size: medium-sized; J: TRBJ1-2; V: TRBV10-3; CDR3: CAISGIGGGLSYGYTF; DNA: TGTGCCATCAGTGGAATCGGGGGAGGTTTGAGCTATGGCTACACCTTC
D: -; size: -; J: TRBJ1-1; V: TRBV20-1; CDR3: CSARVGNMNTEAFF; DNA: TGCAGTGCTAGAGTGGGCAACATGAACACTGAAGCTTTCTTT
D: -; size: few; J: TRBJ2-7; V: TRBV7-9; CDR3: CASSLGVPYEQYF; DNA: TGTGCCAGCAGCTTAGGAGTCCCCTACGAGCAGTACTTC
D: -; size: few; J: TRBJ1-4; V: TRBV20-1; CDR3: CSARRNNEKLFF; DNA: TGCAGTGCGCGACGGAATAATGAAAAACTGTTTTTT
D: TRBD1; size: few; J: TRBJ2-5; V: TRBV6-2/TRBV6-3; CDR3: CASSRGQSQETQYF; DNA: TGTGCCAGCAGCCGGGGACAGTCTCAAGAGACCCAGTACTTC
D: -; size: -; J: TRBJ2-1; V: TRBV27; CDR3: CASRTGWHKEQFF; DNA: TGTGCCAGCAGGACGGGGTGGCACAAGGAGCAGTTCTTC
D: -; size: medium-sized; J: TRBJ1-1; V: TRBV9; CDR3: CASSVEPQENTEAFF; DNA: TGTGCCAGCAGCGTCGAGCCCCAAGAGAACACTGAAGCTTTCTTT